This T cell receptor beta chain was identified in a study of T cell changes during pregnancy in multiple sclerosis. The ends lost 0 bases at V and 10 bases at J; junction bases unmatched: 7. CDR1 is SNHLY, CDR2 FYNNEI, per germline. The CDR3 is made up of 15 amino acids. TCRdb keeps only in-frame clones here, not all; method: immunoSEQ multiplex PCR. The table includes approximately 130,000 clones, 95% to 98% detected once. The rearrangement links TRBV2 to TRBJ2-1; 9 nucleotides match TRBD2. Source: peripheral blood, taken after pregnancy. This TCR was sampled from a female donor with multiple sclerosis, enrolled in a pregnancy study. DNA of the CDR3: TGTGCCAGCAGTGAAGCGATGGGACTAGCATGGGAGCAGTTCTTC. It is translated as CASSEAMGLAWEQFF.